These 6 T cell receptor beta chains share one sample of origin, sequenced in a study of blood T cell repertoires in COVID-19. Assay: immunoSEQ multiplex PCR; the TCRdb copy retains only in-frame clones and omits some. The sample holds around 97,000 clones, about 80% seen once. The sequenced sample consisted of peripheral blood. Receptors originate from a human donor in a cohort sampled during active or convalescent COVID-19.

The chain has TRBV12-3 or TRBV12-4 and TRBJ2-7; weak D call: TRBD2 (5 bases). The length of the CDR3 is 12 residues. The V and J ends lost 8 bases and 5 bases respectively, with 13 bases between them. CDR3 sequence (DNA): TGTGCCAGCTCTACGGGGTTTAACGAGCAGTACTTC. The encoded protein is CASSTGFNEQYF.

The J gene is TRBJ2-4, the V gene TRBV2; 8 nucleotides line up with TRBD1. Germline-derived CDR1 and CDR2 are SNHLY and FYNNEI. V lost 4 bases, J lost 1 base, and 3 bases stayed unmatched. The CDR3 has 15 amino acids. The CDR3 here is CASSGRTGAKNIQYF. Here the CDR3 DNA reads TGTGCCAGCAGTGGACGGACAGGGGCCAAAAACATTCAGTACTTC. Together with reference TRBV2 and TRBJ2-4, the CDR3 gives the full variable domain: EPEVTQTPSHQVTQMGQEVILRCVPISNHLYFYWYRQILGQKVEFLVSFYNNEISEKSEIFDDQFSVERPDGSNFTLKIRSTKLEDSAMYFCASSGRTGAKNIQYFGAGTRLSVL.

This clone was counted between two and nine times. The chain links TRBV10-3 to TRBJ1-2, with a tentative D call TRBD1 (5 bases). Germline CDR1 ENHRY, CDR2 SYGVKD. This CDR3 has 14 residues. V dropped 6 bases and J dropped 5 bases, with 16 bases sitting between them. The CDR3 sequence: CAIRGLELGYGYTF. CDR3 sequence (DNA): TGTGCCATCAGGGGGCTGGAACTGGGATATGGCTACACCTTC.

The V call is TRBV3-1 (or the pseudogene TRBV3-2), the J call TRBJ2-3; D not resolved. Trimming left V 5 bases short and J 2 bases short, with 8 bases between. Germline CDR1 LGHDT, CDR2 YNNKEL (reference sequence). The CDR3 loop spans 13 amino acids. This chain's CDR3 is CASSNGPTDTQYF. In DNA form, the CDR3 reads TGTGCCAGCAGCAATGGCCCCACAGATACGCAGTATTTT.

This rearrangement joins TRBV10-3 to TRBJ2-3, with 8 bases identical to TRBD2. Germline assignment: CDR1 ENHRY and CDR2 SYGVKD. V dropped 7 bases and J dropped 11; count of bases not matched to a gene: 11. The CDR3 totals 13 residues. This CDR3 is CAIKEAGVRGQYF. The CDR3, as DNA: TGTGCCATCAAAGAAGCGGGGGTGCGGGGGCAGTATTTT.

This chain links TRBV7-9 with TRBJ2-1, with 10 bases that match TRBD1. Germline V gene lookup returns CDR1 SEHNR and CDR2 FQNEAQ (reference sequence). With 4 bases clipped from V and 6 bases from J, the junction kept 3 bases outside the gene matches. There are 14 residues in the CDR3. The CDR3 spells CASSWDRGANEQFF. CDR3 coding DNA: TGTGCCAGCAGCTGGGACAGGGGAGCCAATGAGCAGTTCTTC.